This passage covers 11 T cell receptor beta chains from one sample sequenced in a study of neurological immune-mediated disorders. One entry per CDR3 protein, called by TCRdb with MiXCR from the 5' RACE reads. In the table there are tens of thousands of distinct CDR3 sequences, approximately 3% of which are singletons. Sequencing input: PBMCs. These TCRs come from a woman aged 50 to 60 with multiple sclerosis.

In its sample, this clonotype was seen many times. The chain links TRBV5-1 to TRBJ1-1; possible D gene TRBD1, 5 bases. The CDR3 extends over 14 amino acids. CDR1 and CDR2 (germline): SGHRS, YFSETQ. V was cut by 2 bases and J by 2 bases, with 10 bases left in between. CDR3 sequence reads: CASSFAGVNTEAFF. CDR3 bases: TGCGCCAGCAGCTTCGCGGGGGTTAACACTGAAGCTTTCTTT.

At least ten counts were recorded for this clonotype. The V and J genes are TRBV5-1 and TRBJ2-3, with 8 bases matching TRBD2. Per germline, CDR1 SGHRS and CDR2 YFSETQ. This CDR3 region has 16 residues. J gave up 2 bases and V 1 base, and 6 bases lay outside the gene matches. DNA of the CDR3: TGCGCCAGCAGCTTGAATACGGGAGGGCTCACAGATACGCAGTATTTT. The encoded protein is CASSLNTGGLTDTQYF. Full variable domain (remainder filled in from reference TRBV5-1 and TRBJ2-3): KAGVTQTPRYLIKTRGQQVTLSCSPISGHRSVSWYQQTPGQGLQFLFEYFSETQRNKGNFPGRFSGRQFSNSRSEMNVSTLELGDSALYLCASSLNTGGLTDTQYFGPGTRLTVL.

This clonotype was counted ten times or more. The chain couples TRBV12-3 or TRBV12-4 to TRBJ1-2; D not resolved. This CDR3 comprises 14 residues. V lost 1 base, J lost 2 bases, and 8 bases lay in between. DNA for the CDR3: TGTGCCAGCAGTTTAGGAGTGTCCAACTATGGCTACACCTTC. Translating it yields CASSLGVSNYGYTF.

This clonotype showed up many times. A single base separates this from a much larger clone, so it may be a read error. The CDR3 sequence: CASNYRGGYEQYF. The CDR3 nucleotides read TGTGCCAGTAACTACAGGGGTGGCTACGAGCAGTACTTC. V usage is TRBV19 and J usage is TRBJ2-7; 7 bases fit TRBD1. CDR1 is LNHDA and CDR2 is SQIVND in the germline V gene (reference sequence). The ends lost 7 bases at V and 3 bases at J; junction bases unmatched: 6. The CDR3 is made up of 13 amino acids.

The table lists this clonotype with many counts. This chain joins TRBV6-1 and TRBJ2-2; tentatively, D is TRBD1 (6 bases). In germline, CDR1 is MNHNS, CDR2 SASEGT. Trimming took 6 bases from V and 3 from J, leaving 14 bases between them. This CDR3 spans 15 amino acids. The CDR3 region is CASSRQAGDTGELFF. The CDR3 DNA reads as TGTGCCAGCAGCCGACAGGCCGGGGACACCGGGGAGCTGTTTTTT.

The table lists this clonotype with many counts. The chain recombines TRBV2 with TRBJ1-6; 9 bases are shared with TRBD1. V lost 6 bases, J lost 6 bases, and 3 bases stayed unmatched. Per the germline V gene, CDR1 is SNHLY and CDR2 is FYNNEI. The CDR3 runs to 14 residues. The CDR3 sequence is CASRVGQGNSPLHF. For the CDR3, the DNA is TGTGCCAGCAGAGTGGGACAGGGTAATTCACCCCTCCACTTT.

This clonotype was recorded at least ten times. The genes are TRBV10-3 and TRBJ2-1; 15 bases are a match to TRBD2. The CDR3 loop spans 21 amino acids. J was trimmed by 0 bases and V by 4 bases; bases with no gene match: 13. The germline V gene encodes CDR1 ENHRY and CDR2 SYGVKD. CDR3 sequence: CAISAPLTGTSGGSSYNEQFF. The CDR3 DNA reads TGTGCCATCAGTGCGCCACTAACCGGGACTAGCGGGGGGAGCTCCTACAATGAGCAGTTCTTC.

This clonotype has more than one count but fewer than ten. This clone may be a read error of a much larger clone one base away. CDR3 amino acids: CASSLARGQGDAGELFF. The CDR3 DNA follows: TGTGCCAGCAGCTTAGCTCGGGGACAGGGAGACGCCGGGGAGCTGTTTTTT. The gene calls are TRBV7-9 and TRBJ2-2; 9 positions agree with TRBD1. Losses at the gene ends were 0 bases for V and 6 bases for J; bases not matched to a gene: 8. Germline CDR1 reads SEHNR; CDR2 reads FQNEAQ (reference sequence). CDR3 length: 17 residues.

This clonotype was recorded many times. The chain links TRBV7-2 to TRBJ2-1, with TRBD2 matching over 8 bases. The CDR3 covers 17 residues. Germline CDR1 is SGHTA and CDR2 is FQGNSA. The V and J ends lost 3 bases and 2 bases, in that order; junction bases with no gene match: 9. DNA of the CDR3: TGTGCCAGCAGCTTGTTAGGGGCGGGGGGCCCCTACAATGAGCAGTTCTTC. Translation gives CASSLLGAGGPYNEQFF.

This clonotype was seen many times. The rearrangement links TRBV20-1 to TRBJ2-3, with no clear D. The CDR3 is made up of 11 amino acids. V was cut by 0 bases and J by 7 bases, with 5 bases left in between. The germline V gene encodes CDR1 DFQATT and CDR2 SNEGSKA (reference sequence). The CDR3 loop is CSAREANTQYF. The DNA of the CDR3 is TGCAGTGCTAGAGAAGCCAATACGCAGTATTTT.

This clonotype was seen ten or more times. This chain links TRBV6-5 with TRBJ2-7; perhaps TRBD1 as D (6 bases). The germline V gene has CDR1 MNHEY and CDR2 SVGAGI. V was clipped by 0 bases and J by 2 bases, with 11 bases between them. The CDR3 runs 15 residues. In DNA, the CDR3 is TGTGCCAGCAGTTACTCGATCAGGGGAGCCTACGAGCAGTACGTC. This gives the protein CASSYSIRGAYEQYV.